Listed here are 31 T cell receptor beta chains from one sample, sequenced in a study of response to subunit inactivated influenza vaccine. In TCRdb, the RT-PCR reads were re-called with MiXCR into one record per CDR3 protein. Here the sample spans 490,000 or so distinct CDR3 sequences, under 9% being singletons. The material was PBMCs from blood, obtained less than 30 months after vaccination. These receptors all come from a man between 45 and 75 years old who received an inactivated influenza vaccine.

This clonotype came up a few times. The chain recombines TRBV20-1 with TRBJ2-7, with 8 positions matching TRBD2. Per germline, CDR1 DFQATT and CDR2 SNEGSKA (reference sequence). Trimming removed 3 bases from V and 3 bases from J; junction bases left unmatched: 7. CDR3 size: 14 residues. CDR3 sequence reads: CSARLRGGGYEQYF. The CDR3, as DNA: TGCAGTGCTAGGCTACGGGGGGGCGGCTACGAGCAGTACTTC.

This clonotype was found a few times. The chain is built from TRBV5-1 and TRBJ2-5; 7 bases fit TRBD1. The CDR3 covers 15 residues. Unmatched junction bases numbered 11, after V lost 5 bases and J lost 4 bases. Germline V lookup: CDR1 SGHRS, CDR2 YFSETQ. The CDR3 DNA reads as TGCGCCAGCAGTCTATCAGGGGGTACAGGAGAGACCCAGTACTTC. Translation: CASSLSGGTGETQYF. Together with reference TRBV5-1 and TRBJ2-5, the CDR3 gives the full variable domain: KAGVTQTPRYLIKTRGQQVTLSCSPISGHRSVSWYQQTPGQGLQFLFEYFSETQRNKGNFPGRFSGRQFSNSRSEMNVSTLELGDSALYLCASSLSGGTGETQYFGPGTRLLVL.

This clonotype was found many times. V gene TRBV30 combines with J gene TRBJ2-1; D remains unclear. The CDR3 runs to 15 residues. The ends were cut back, 0 bases at V and 5 bases at J, with 14 bases in the middle. Germline V gene data show CDR1 as GTSNPN and CDR2 as SVGIG (reference sequence). CDR3 sequence: CAWSVRVVRDNEQFF. The CDR3 region has the DNA TGTGCCTGGAGTGTACGAGTCGTTCGGGACAATGAGCAGTTCTTC. Combining the CDR3 with reference TRBV30 and TRBJ2-1 gives the whole variable domain SQTIHQWPATLVQPVGSPLSLECTVEGTSNPNLYWYRQAAGRGLQLLFYSVGIGQISSEVPQNLSASRPQDRQFILSSKKLLLSDSGFYLCAWSVRVVRDNEQFFGPGTRLTVL.

This clonotype was counted only a few times. The CDR3 reads CASNDRGVHQPQHF. The CDR3 DNA is TGTGCCAGTAACGACAGAGGGGTCCATCAGCCCCAGCATTTT. The chain employs TRBV19 and TRBJ1-5, with D possibly TRBD1 on 5 matching bases. Germline V gives CDR1 LNHDA, CDR2 SQIVND (reference sequence). Trimming took 7 bases from V and 5 from J, leaving 15 bases between them. The CDR3 length is 14 residues.

The chain couples TRBV20-1 to TRBJ2-3, with D possibly being TRBD2 (5 bases). Trimming left V 4 bases short and J 3 bases short, with 11 bases between. The CDR3 contains 13 residues. Germline assignment: CDR1 DFQATT and CDR2 SNEGSKA (reference sequence). Here the CDR3 DNA reads TGCAGTGCTAAACTAGAGAATACAGATACGCAGTATTTT. Its translation: CSAKLENTDTQYF.

This clonotype occurred many times. The J gene is TRBJ2-7, the V gene TRBV5-1; 9 bases align to TRBD2. V lost 4 bases and J lost 0; bases outside the gene matches: 5. The CDR3 is made up of 15 amino acids. Germline lookup yields CDR1 SGHRS and CDR2 YFSETQ. The CDR3 reads CASSRGGVTSYEQYF. DNA of the CDR3: TGCGCCAGCAGCCGCGGGGGGGTAACCTCCTACGAGCAGTACTTC.

This clonotype was recorded many times. The chain links TRBV6-2 or TRBV6-3 to TRBJ2-3; D remains ambiguous. Germline CDR1 MNHEY, CDR2 SVGEGT. V lost 4 bases to trimming and J lost 6 bases, with 8 bases between them. The CDR3 is 12 amino acids. The CDR3 DNA reads as TGTGCCAGCAGTTCTCCGGCGGATACGCAGTATTTT. Its protein is CASSSPADTQYF.

This clonotype was observed at least ten times. The gene calls are TRBV28 and TRBJ2-5; 7 bases align to TRBD2. The germline V gene has CDR1 MDHEN and CDR2 SYDVKM. With 6 bases clipped from V and 2 bases from J, the junction kept 9 bases outside the gene matches. The CDR3 extends over 15 amino acids. The CDR3 is CASSPHSGPQETQYF. In DNA form, the CDR3 reads TGTGCCAGCAGCCCTCATAGCGGGCCTCAAGAGACCCAGTACTTC. Full variable domain (remainder filled in from reference TRBV28 and TRBJ2-5): DVKVTQSSRYLVKRTGEKVFLECVQDMDHENMFWYRQDPGLGLRLIYFSYDVKMKEKGDIPEGYSVSREKKERFSLILESASTNQTSMYLCASSPHSGPQETQYFGPGTRLLVL.

This clonotype was recorded many times. CDR3 protein: CASSQVSSGANVLTF. The CDR3, as DNA: TGTGCCAGCAGCCAAGTTAGCTCTGGGGCCAACGTCCTGACTTTC. The chain is built from TRBV4-2 and TRBJ2-6, with D hard to call. V gave up 1 base and J gave up 0 bases, with 4 bases separating them. Germline loops: CDR1 LGHNA, CDR2 YNFKEQ. The CDR3 loop spans 15 amino acids.

The rearrangement joins TRBV6-1 to TRBJ1-1, with D tentatively TRBD1 (5 bases). Germline values: CDR1 MNHNS, CDR2 SASEGT. Trimming shortened V by 8 bases and J by 0 bases, and 13 bases separated the two germline ends. The CDR3 is made up of 14 amino acids. The CDR3 spells CASEGILMNTEAFF. The CDR3 nucleotides are TGTGCCAGCGAGGGGATTCTCATGAACACTGAAGCTTTCTTT.

This clonotype has more than one count but fewer than ten. The gene calls are TRBV6-1 and TRBJ2-7, with 7 bases that match TRBD2. Per germline, CDR1 MNHNS and CDR2 SASEGT. There are 14 residues in the CDR3. The V segment lost 7 bases and the J segment 5 bases; nucleotides outside the gene matches: 11. DNA for the CDR3: TGTGCCAGCACCCCTAGCGGTCCCGCGAACGAGCAGTACTTC. Translated, it gives CASTPSGPANEQYF.

The chain combines TRBV19 with TRBJ2-1; no clear D. The CDR3 consists of 16 residues. Germline lookup yields CDR1 LNHDA and CDR2 SQIVND (reference sequence). The V end was cut by 5 bases, the J end by 6 bases, with 20 bases between. CDR3 loop: CASSPRSLSFGNEQFF. The CDR3 nucleotides are TGTGCCAGTAGTCCTCGGTCCCTGAGTTTCGGCAATGAGCAGTTCTTC. The full variable domain, completed using reference TRBV19 and TRBJ2-1, is DGGITQSPKYLFRKEGQNVTLSCEQNLNHDAMYWYRQDPGQGLRLIYYSQIVNDFQKGDIAEGYSVSREKKESFPLTVTSAQKNPTAFYLCASSPRSLSFGNEQFFGPGTRLTVL.

In its sample, this clonotype was seen a few times. The chain recombines TRBV14 with TRBJ2-7; D is undetermined. Germline V lookup: CDR1 SGHDN, CDR2 FVKESK. The CDR3 spans 13 residues. V was clipped by 2 bases and J by 7 bases, with 12 bases between them. CDR3 region: CASSQRYLGEQYF. CDR3 nucleotides: TGTGCCAGCAGCCAAAGGTACCTCGGGGAGCAGTACTTC.

There are a few counts of this clonotype. This sequence joins TRBV7-2 and TRBJ1-1; no clear D gene. The germline CDR1 and CDR2 sequences are SGHTA and FQGNSA. V lost 1 base to trimming and J lost 4 bases, with 13 bases between them. The CDR3 runs 15 residues. The CDR3 DNA is TGTGCCAGCAGCTTAGTAGGGTCCGGAGTCACTGAAGCTTTCTTT. This translates into CASSLVGSGVTEAFF.

The V and J genes are TRBV12-3 or TRBV12-4 and TRBJ2-6; 7 bases fit TRBD1. V lost 6 bases, J lost 0 bases, and 8 bases stayed unmatched. The CDR3 runs 17 residues. The CDR3 protein is CASRNIGTDSGANVLTF. In DNA, the CDR3 is TGTGCCAGCAGGAATATCGGGACAGACTCTGGGGCCAACGTCCTGACTTTC.

The sample holds many counts of this clonotype. The rearrangement links TRBV5-5 to TRBJ2-3; unclear D gene. This CDR3 is built from 13 residues. Germline V lookup: CDR1 SGHKS, CDR2 YYEKEE (reference sequence). The V end lost 5 bases, the J end lost 4 bases, and 11 bases lay between the germline ends. The CDR3 DNA is TGTGCCAGCAGTTCTCAAGTAGCAGATACGCAGTATTTT. Protein product: CASSSQVADTQYF.

The chain combines TRBV5-1 with TRBJ2-7; 7 bases align to TRBD2. Unmatched junction bases numbered 3, after V lost 0 bases and J lost 3 bases. Germline V gene sequence: CDR1 SGHRS, CDR2 YFSETQ. This CDR3 is built from 14 residues. The chain's CDR3 is CASSLAGTIYEQYF. Here the CDR3 DNA reads TGCGCCAGCAGCTTGGCCGGGACTATCTACGAGCAGTACTTC.

This clonotype appeared a few times. This chain uses TRBV12-3 or TRBV12-4 with TRBJ2-1, with 7 bases fitting TRBD1. The CDR3 extends over 15 amino acids. With V trimmed by 6 bases and J by 7 bases, 12 bases remained unmatched. CDR3 nucleotides: TGTGCCAGCAGCCCACGGGACAGTTTCTTGAATGAGCAGTTCTTC. It encodes CASSPRDSFLNEQFF.

In regard to this clonotype: The junction shows a germline mismatch at one end, possibly a read error. The chain combines TRBV4-1 with TRBJ2-7; D may be TRBD1 (6 bases). The germline V gene encodes CDR1 MGHRA and CDR2 YSYEKL. This CDR3 contains 14 residues. Here the CDR3 reads CASSQERTAYEQYF. DNA of the CDR3: TGCGCCAGCAGCCAAGAGAGGACAGCCTATGAGCAGTACTTC.

This rearrangement joins TRBV4-1 to TRBJ2-1, with D possibly TRBD2 on 6 matching bases. V lost 4 bases and J lost 0, with 13 bases in between. Germline CDR1 is MGHRA and CDR2 is YSYEKL. This CDR3 is 16 amino acids long. The CDR3 loop is CASSPAGGSSYNEQFF. As DNA, the CDR3 is TGCGCCAGCAGCCCCGCCGGGGGAAGCTCCTACAATGAGCAGTTCTTC.

This clonotype appeared many times. The chain has TRBV28 and TRBJ2-6; 8 bases agree with TRBD2. Germline values: CDR1 MDHEN, CDR2 SYDVKM. The CDR3 consists of 16 residues. The V segment lost 4 bases and the J segment 2 bases; nucleotides outside the gene matches: 4. CDR3: CASSSIAGTGANVLTF. The CDR3, as DNA: TGTGCCAGCAGTTCGATAGCGGGAACTGGGGCCAACGTCCTGACTTTC.

This clonotype was seen a few times. The V call is TRBV10-3, the J call TRBJ2-1; 14 bases match TRBD2. The CDR3 runs 16 residues. V shed 6 bases, J shed 6 bases, and the junction held 7 bases outside the gene matches. CDR1 ENHRY and CDR2 SYGVKD come from the germline V gene. The CDR3 sequence is CAIREGLAGAFNEQFF. CDR3 bases: TGTGCCATCAGGGAGGGACTAGCGGGAGCGTTCAATGAGCAGTTCTTC.

This clonotype was counted at least ten times. The chain has TRBV4-2 and TRBJ1-2; 7 positions agree with TRBD1. Germline-derived CDR1 and CDR2 are LGHNA and YNFKEQ. This CDR3 has 13 amino acids. V dropped 0 bases and J dropped 5; count of bases not matched to a gene: 0. CDR3 in DNA: TGTGCCAGCAGCCAAGAGACAGGGTATGGCTACACCTTC. Translating it yields CASSQETGYGYTF.

The chain carries TRBV6-1 and TRBJ1-6; TRBD1 matches 11 bases. Trimming removed 5 bases from V and 9 bases from J; junction bases left unmatched: 12. The CDR3 runs to 17 residues. Per germline, CDR1 MNHNS and CDR2 SASEGT. CDR3 coding DNA: TGTGCCAGCAGTCCCGGACAGGGGGCGCGTTCGGTTTCACCCCTCCACTTT. The encoded protein is CASSPGQGARSVSPLHF.

The rearrangement uses TRBV4-1 and TRBJ2-7; TRBD1 is a possible D gene (5 bases). From germline, CDR1 is MGHRA and CDR2 YSYEKL. This CDR3 spans 18 amino acids. V was shortened by 2 bases and J by 2 bases, with 22 bases between the two germline ends. The CDR3 bases are TGCGCCAGCAGCCAAAAAGTAAGAGGTAGAGACAGAACCTACGAGCAGTACTTC. It translates to CASSQKVRGRDRTYEQYF.

The V gene is TRBV29-1, the J gene TRBJ2-7; D gene uncertain. Trimming cost V 7 bases and J 0 bases, with 16 bases left between them. CDR3 size: 14 residues. Germline-derived CDR1 and CDR2 are SQVTM and ANQGSEA. Written as DNA, the CDR3 is TGCAGCGCCGCACAGAGGTTTGGCTCCTACGAGCAGTACTTC. Its translation: CSAAQRFGSYEQYF.

Ten or more counts support this clonotype. V is TRBV27 and J is TRBJ2-3; D remains unclear. The CDR3 has 12 residues. Germline CDR1 and CDR2: MNHEY and SMNVEV (reference sequence). V lost 5 bases, J lost 2 bases, and 5 bases lay in between. DNA of the CDR3: TGTGCCAGCAGTAGGACCACAGATACGCAGTATTTT. It translates to CASSRTTDTQYF.

In this sample, this clonotype turned up a few times. The V call is TRBV7-3, the J call TRBJ2-1; 9 bases line up with TRBD2. J gave up 4 bases and V 1 base, and 5 bases lay outside the gene matches. The CDR3 covers 16 residues. Germline CDR1 and CDR2: SGHTA and FQGTGA. CDR3 region: CASSLNGAGGYNEQFF. CDR3 DNA sequence: TGTGCCAGCAGCTTAAACGGGGCGGGAGGGTACAATGAGCAGTTCTTC. Supplemented by reference TRBV7-3 and TRBJ2-1, the full variable domain reads GAGVSQTPSNKVTEKGKYVELRCDPISGHTALYWYRQSLGQGPEFLIYFQGTGAADDSGLPNDRFFAVRPEGSVSTLKIQRTERGDSAVYLCASSLNGAGGYNEQFFGPGTRLTVL.

In this sample, this clonotype turned up many times. The chain couples TRBV5-5 to TRBJ1-5; D is unresolved. Germline values: CDR1 SGHKS, CDR2 YYEKEE (reference sequence). V gave up 2 bases and J gave up 0 bases, with 3 bases separating them. CDR3 size: 13 residues. CDR3 in amino acids: CASSFHSNQPQHF. CDR3 nucleotide sequence: TGTGCCAGCAGCTTCCATAGCAATCAGCCCCAGCATTTT.

This clonotype was seen a few times. This rearrangement joins TRBV20-1 to TRBJ2-3, with D possibly matching TRBD2 (5 bases). This CDR3 is built from 15 residues. Germline V gene sequence: CDR1 DFQATT, CDR2 SNEGSKA (reference sequence). The germline V and J ends were trimmed by 6 bases and 0 bases, with 16 bases remaining between them. CDR3 bases: TGCAGTGCCGGATCCCCCCGCGGGAGCACAGATACGCAGTATTTT. Residues: CSAGSPRGSTDTQYF.

This clonotype was seen a few times. CDR3 sequence reads: CAISGGLAKSYEQYF. CDR3 nucleotides: TGTGCCATCAGTGGCGGGCTAGCGAAGTCCTACGAGCAGTACTTC. This chain connects TRBV10-3 to TRBJ2-7; TRBD2 might be the D (6 bases). CDR3 size: 15 residues. The ends were cut back, 4 bases at V and 1 base at J, with 14 bases in the middle. CDR1 ENHRY and CDR2 SYGVKD come from the germline V gene.